A single sample is the source of the 22 T cell receptor beta chains below, sequenced in a study of blood T cells in healthy people across ages. A second PCR, run for about 7 to 11 cycles, used a sample-barcoded 5' primer plus a J-beta primer mix. TCRdb itself ran the 5' RACE reads through MiXCR, one entry per CDR3 protein. The data contain hundreds of thousands of distinct CDR3 sequences, 32% of them singletons. Sequencing input: blood. The origin of the receptors is an elderly woman in good health.

The chain uses TRBV11-2 and TRBJ2-2, with D unclear. Per the germline V gene, CDR1 is SGHAT and CDR2 is FQNNGV. V was shortened by 2 bases and J by 4 bases, with 8 bases between the two germline ends. The CDR3 sequence is 14 residues long. The CDR3 DNA reads TGTGCCAGCAGCTTACTGACGGGCACCGGGGAGCTGTTTTTT. This codes for CASSLLTGTGELFF.

This clonotype was seen repeatedly, ten times or more. The J gene is TRBJ2-7, the V gene TRBV28; TRBD1 agrees at 7 bases. This CDR3 is 17 amino acids long. Germline V gene sequence: CDR1 MDHEN, CDR2 SYDVKM. V shed 3 bases and J 5 bases; nucleotides not matched to a gene: 16. DNA for the CDR3: TGTGCCAGCAGTTTGTACCCCCAAGGGGGCCGCTCTAACGAGCAGTACTTC. Protein product: CASSLYPQGGRSNEQYF.

This clonotype turned up a few times. The gene calls are TRBV20-1 and TRBJ1-5; TRBD1 is a possible D gene (6 bases). The V end lost 6 bases, the J end lost 8 bases, and 17 bases lay between the germline ends. This CDR3 is 13 amino acids long. CDR1 and CDR2 from the germline V gene are DFQATT and SNEGSKA (reference sequence). The CDR3 loop reads CSARQVSVEPQHF. The CDR3 DNA is TGCAGTGCCAGACAGGTCTCGGTGGAGCCCCAGCATTTT.

This clonotype was recorded at least ten times. The chain recombines TRBV27 with TRBJ1-2; the D is unclear. Germline loops: CDR1 MNHEY, CDR2 SMNVEV (reference sequence). The CDR3 length is 17 residues. Trimming pared 3 bases from V and 0 bases from J, leaving 17 bases between. The CDR3 protein is CASSLRAARTANYGYTF. The CDR3 DNA reads TGTGCCAGCAGTTTGAGGGCAGCCAGGACGGCTAACTATGGCTACACCTTC.

This clonotype has at least ten counts. The CDR3 here is CASSQKRGYAEAFF. In nucleotides, the CDR3 is TGTGCCAGCAGCCAGAAAAGGGGATATGCTGAAGCTTTCTTT. The rearrangement uses TRBV7-3 and TRBJ1-1; a weak D match, TRBD1 (5 bases). The CDR3 extends over 14 amino acids. From germline, CDR1 is SGHTA and CDR2 FQGTGA. V dropped 5 bases and J dropped 6 bases, with 16 bases sitting between them.

The chain carries TRBV30 and TRBJ1-1; D is ambiguous. Looked up from germline, CDR1 is GTSNPN and CDR2 is SVGIG (reference sequence). The CDR3 has 13 residues. Trimming pared 3 bases from V and 6 bases from J, leaving 14 bases between. The CDR3 sequence: CAWSSQISSEAFF. The CDR3 DNA follows: TGTGCCTGGAGCTCACAAATCTCTTCTGAAGCTTTCTTT.

This clonotype appeared many times. The chain's CDR3 is CASSNRQGRSEQFF. CDR3 bases: TGTGCCAGCAGTAACCGACAGGGCCGAAGTGAGCAGTTCTTC. V gene TRBV6-1 combines with J gene TRBJ2-1; TRBD1 agrees at 7 bases. CDR3 length: 14 residues. V was clipped by 5 bases and J by 9 bases; unmatched bases: 10. The germline gives CDR1 MNHNS, CDR2 SASEGT.

This sequence joins TRBV25-1 and TRBJ1-1; maybe TRBD1 (5 bases). Germline CDR1 reads MGHDK; CDR2 reads SYGVNS. The CDR3 has 14 residues. V was trimmed by 5 bases and J by 4 bases, leaving 14 bases between them. CDR3 amino acids: CASSTGLQGTEAFF. DNA for the CDR3: TGTGCCAGCAGTACAGGACTCCAGGGCACTGAAGCTTTCTTT.

The CDR3 is CASSEVGGSSYNEQFF. CDR3 coding DNA: TGTGCCAGCAGTGAAGTCGGGGGGAGCTCCTACAATGAGCAGTTCTTC. V is TRBV2 and J is TRBJ2-1; TRBD2 matches at 7 bases. J gave up 0 bases and V 1 base, and 3 bases lay outside the gene matches. This CDR3 spans 16 amino acids. The germline CDR1 and CDR2 sequences are SNHLY and FYNNEI.

This clonotype was observed many times. V usage is TRBV29-1 and J usage is TRBJ1-1; D unresolved. Germline V CDR1 and CDR2: SQVTM, ANQGSEA. The CDR3 has 12 amino acids. Between the trimmed V and J ends, which lost 7 bases and 2 bases, there was a span of 11 bases. The CDR3 DNA reads as TGCAGCGCCTGGTCCCTAAACACTGAAGCTTTCTTT. Amino acid sequence: CSAWSLNTEAFF.

This chain joins TRBV5-1 and TRBJ2-7, with D possibly matching TRBD1 (5 bases). Germline V gene lookup returns CDR1 SGHRS and CDR2 YFSETQ. The CDR3 runs to 15 residues. With 0 bases removed from V and 2 bases from J, the gap between germline ends came to 12 bases. The CDR3 here is CASSLDPGKAYEQYF. Here the CDR3 DNA reads TGCGCCAGCAGCTTGGATCCAGGGAAGGCCTACGAGCAGTACTTC.

This clonotype was observed a handful of times. This rearrangement joins TRBV2 to TRBJ1-6; TRBD1 aligns across 7 bases. With V trimmed by 3 bases and J by 3 bases, 5 bases remained unmatched. Germline CDR1 is SNHLY and CDR2 is FYNNEI. The CDR3 loop spans 16 amino acids. CDR3 amino acids: CASSDDRVYYNSPLHF. CDR3 nucleotide sequence: TGTGCCAGCAGTGACGACAGGGTTTACTATAATTCACCCCTCCACTTT.

At least ten counts were recorded for this clonotype. The chain links TRBV7-2 to TRBJ1-5; maybe TRBD1 (6 bases). This CDR3 contains 15 residues. V lost 5 bases and J lost 3, with 14 bases in between. Germline values: CDR1 SGHTA, CDR2 FQGNSA. CDR3 in DNA: TGTGCCAGCAGCCGCGGTGGACAGTCCAATCAGCCCCAGCATTTT. This translates into CASSRGGQSNQPQHF. Looking up the rest from reference TRBV7-2 and TRBJ1-5 gives the full variable domain: GAGVSQSPSNKVTEKGKDVELRCDPISGHTALYWYRQSLGQGLEFLIYFQGNSAPDKSGLPSDRFSAERTGGSVSTLTIQRTQQEDSAVYLCASSRGGQSNQPQHFGDGTRLSIL.

The table lists this clonotype with many counts. This chain uses TRBV5-1 with TRBJ2-1, with 9 bases aligning to TRBD1. Germline assignment: CDR1 SGHRS and CDR2 YFSETQ. J was trimmed by 4 bases and V by 0 bases; bases with no gene match: 2. The CDR3 sequence is 15 residues long. The CDR3 DNA is TGCGCCAGCAGCTTGGGAGGGACAGGGTACAATGAGCAGTTCTTC. Protein product: CASSLGGTGYNEQFF.

To note about this clonotype: A much larger clone differs from this one at a single base, so this may be a read error. The chain carries TRBV30 and TRBJ1-2; 7 bases are shared with TRBD1. Germline V CDR1 and CDR2: GTSNPN, SVGIG (reference sequence). The CDR3 has 13 residues. Trimming cost V 4 bases and J 7 bases; bases outside gene matches: 9. The CDR3 nucleotides are TGTGCCTGGACCTTCGACAGGGACCGTGGCTACACCTTC. It specifies CAWTFDRDRGYTF. The full variable domain, completed using reference TRBV30 and TRBJ1-2, is SQTIHQWPATLVQPVGSPLSLECTVEGTSNPNLYWYRQAAGRGLQLLFYSVGIGQISSEVPQNLSASRPQDRQFILSSKKLLLSDSGFYLCAWTFDRDRGYTFGSGTRLTVV.

In this sample, this clonotype turned up a few times. A much bigger clone sits one base away, suggesting this may be a read error. The genes are TRBV20-1 and TRBJ2-7, with D unresolved. Germline V lookup: CDR1 DFQATT, CDR2 SNEGSKA (reference sequence). There are 13 residues in the CDR3. Trimming pared 3 bases from V and 0 bases from J, leaving 9 bases between. The CDR3 reads CSARIGLSYEQYF. CDR3 nucleotides: TGCAGTGCTAGGATTGGCCTCTCCTACGAGCAGTACTTC.

The sample holds a few counts of this clonotype. V gene TRBV3-1 combines with J gene TRBJ2-5; the D is unclear. The V end lost 3 bases, the J end lost 5 bases, and 10 bases lay between the germline ends. Per the germline V gene, CDR1 is LGHDT and CDR2 is YNNKEL (reference sequence). The CDR3 is made up of 13 amino acids. CDR3 residues: CASSHPPRETQYF. In DNA form, the CDR3 reads TGTGCCAGCAGCCATCCCCCTAGGGAGACCCAGTACTTC.

This clonotype appeared many times. This chain joins TRBV5-1 and TRBJ2-4, with 9 bases fitting TRBD1. In germline, CDR1 is SGHRS, CDR2 YFSETQ. The CDR3 sequence is 15 residues long. The V and J ends lost 4 bases and 6 bases, in that order; junction bases with no gene match: 8. The CDR3 DNA reads TGCGCCAGCAGCCCTAGGACAGGGGTTCTAAACATTCAGTACTTC. This encodes CASSPRTGVLNIQYF.

Worth noting for this clonotype: This could be a read error, since a much larger clone is one nucleotide away. The chain links TRBV6-2 or TRBV6-3 to TRBJ2-1; 8 bases align to TRBD2. Germline CDR1 and CDR2: MNHEY and SVGEGT. This CDR3 has 13 amino acids. The CDR3 reads CASGGLALHEQVF. CDR3 nucleotides: TGTGCCAGCGGAGGACTAGCTTTGCATGAGCAGGTCTTC.

This clonotype has ten or more counts. The V call is TRBV5-1, the J call TRBJ2-5; 13 bases line up with TRBD2. This CDR3 region has 16 residues. V was clipped by 0 bases and J by 4 bases; unmatched bases: 3. CDR1 is SGHRS and CDR2 is YFSETQ in the germline V gene. The CDR3 DNA sequence: TGCGCCAGCAGCTTGGCGACTAGCGGGGGGACAGAGACCCAGTACTTC. As protein: CASSLATSGGTETQYF.

Regarding this clonotype: A single base separates this from a much larger clone, so it may be a read error. The chain combines TRBV30 with TRBJ2-1; unclear D gene. CDR3 length: 12 residues. Looked up from germline, CDR1 is GTSNPN and CDR2 is SVGIG (reference sequence). Trimming pared 2 bases from V and 10 bases from J, leaving 12 bases between. The CDR3 DNA sequence: TGTGCCTGGAGTCCTCAAGGAAGAGAGCAGTTCTTC. Its protein product is CAWSPQGREQFF. The whole variable domain, remainder taken from reference TRBV30 and TRBJ2-1, is SQTIHQWPATLVQPVGSPLSLECTVEGTSNPNLYWYRQAAGRGLQLLFYSVGIGQISSEVPQNLSASRPQDRQFILSSKKLLLSDSGFYLCAWSPQGREQFFGPGTRLTVL.

V is TRBV4-3 and J is TRBJ2-5; no reliable D call. The end of the DNA fits TRBJ2-1 better, so the J call may be wrong. The CDR3 loop spans 14 amino acids. CDR1 and CDR2 (germline): LGHNA, YSLEER. The CDR3 DNA reads as TGCGCCAGCAGCCCAACCGGACGTCAAGAGACCCAGTTCTTC. Protein product: CASSPTGRQETQFF.